This TCR beta chain was identified in a study of blood T cell repertoires in COVID-19. The method was immunoSEQ multiplex PCR; TCRdb's version includes in-frame clones alone and lacks a portion of them. The repertoire includes around 230,000 clones, over 75% of them detected once, and 7.5% to 10% sits in the top ten. The CDR3 consists of 15 residues. Germline trimming cut 2 bases from V and 9 bases from J; bases unmatched to any gene: 5. Germline V CDR1 and CDR2: SNHLY, FYNNEI. The participants were between about 18 and 90 years old and came from roughly 24 US areas. Recovered status applied to Cohort 3 donors who had two consecutive negative PCRs. It also applied to those with clearance or with symptom resolution.

The origin of this receptor is a man in his forties or fifties who had recovered from COVID-19. The chain is built from TRBV2 and TRBJ2-1, with 12 bases identical to TRBD2. Sequencing was carried out using PBMCs or T cells enriched from blood (not recorded which). CDR3 in DNA: TGTGCCAGCAGTGAAAGACTAGCGGGAGCGAGTGAGCAGTTCTTC. The encoded protein is CASSERLAGASEQFF.